This TCR beta chain was retrieved from a study of T cells in Graves' hyperthyroidism and ophthalmopathy. To note about this clonotype: No antigen is known for it.

CDR1 and CDR2 from the germline V gene are GTSNPN and SVGIG (reference sequence). V gave up 5 bases and J gave up 2 bases, with 15 bases separating them. The length of the CDR3 is 15 residues. A NOSPECS grade of at least 4, a Clinical Activity Score of at least 3 and duration under 3 months were recorded in ophthalmopathy patients. Diagnoses used clinical symptoms, serum thyroxine and TRAb, thyroid ultrasound and orbital computed tomography. Study-wide findings and caveats: Appearing also in blood were most of the thyroid clonotypes expanded above 0.001. Progression to ophthalmopathy was predicted a median of roughly 6.6 months early.

Amplification of TCR beta CDR3 regions was performed using RNA transcripts as template. With the HTBI primer set, the TCR CDR3 went through a first round of RT-PCR. TCRdb re-called the multiplex PCR reads through MiXCR, storing one row per CDR3 protein. The repertoire has around 340,000 distinct CDR3 sequences, around 18% of them found once; the top ten carry roughly a sixth. The chain uses TRBV30 and TRBJ2-2, with a tentative D call TRBD1 (5 bases). Sequenced input: blood. The TCR was taken from a woman aged 40 to 50 with Graves' ophthalmopathy. As DNA, the CDR3 is TGTGCCTGGGGTTCAGACAGATTAAACACCGGGGAGCTGTTTTTT. This gives the protein CAWGSDRLNTGELFF.